What follows are 22 T cell receptor beta chains derived from one specimen sequenced in a study of regulatory T cells in long-lasting Graves disease. For TCR beta, libraries came from iRepertoire HTBI primers and Arm-PCR of CDR3 regions. TCRdb fed the multiplex PCR reads into MiXCR, producing one record per CDR3 protein. The sample includes roughly 450,000 distinct CDR3 sequences, around a fifth of them seen just once. The time point here: persistent/refractory GD, antithyroid drugs over 5 years with positive TRAb. RNA from PBMCs was the source of the TCR library. Source: peripheral blood mononuclear cells (PBMCs), taken when the disease was refractory, from a patient treated with antithyroid drugs. These receptors all come from a female donor with Graves disease.

The chain recombines TRBV5-1 with TRBJ2-7; TRBD2 aligns across 8 bases. The V gene end was trimmed by 5 bases and the J gene end by 3 bases; junction bases not matched to a gene: 16. Germline loops: CDR1 SGHRS, CDR2 YFSETQ. The CDR3 sequence is 17 residues long. The CDR3 sequence is CASSPMSGGGLHYEQYF. CDR3 sequence (DNA): TGCGCCAGCAGTCCAATGTCGGGGGGGGGCCTGCACTACGAGCAGTACTTC.

The V and J genes are TRBV30 and TRBJ2-5, with D perhaps being TRBD1 or TRBD2 (5 bases each). V was shortened by 8 bases and J by 0 bases, with 19 bases between the two germline ends. The CDR3 contains 15 residues. CDR1 is GTSNPN, CDR2 SVGIG, per germline (reference sequence). The CDR3 sequence: CAARSRGRYQETQYF. The CDR3 DNA sequence: TGTGCCGCACGTTCACGGGGCCGGTACCAAGAGACCCAGTACTTC. The full variable domain, completed using reference TRBV30 and TRBJ2-5, is SQTIHQWPATLVQPVGSPLSLECTVEGTSNPNLYWYRQAAGRGLQLLFYSVGIGQISSEVPQNLSASRPQDRQFILSSKKLLLSDSGFYLCAARSRGRYQETQYFGPGTRLLVL.

With regard to this clonotype: Mismatch with germline at one junction end may stem from a read error. The chain joins TRBV2 to TRBJ1-2; 7 bases are shared with TRBD1. From germline, CDR1 is SNHLY and CDR2 FYNNEI. The CDR3 runs to 13 residues. The CDR3 DNA sequence: TGCGCCAGCAGCCCCACCAGGGGGGATGGCTACACCTTC. Translating gives CASSPTRGDGYTF.

This clonotype was counted many times. One junction end does not reproduce the germline sequence, and a read error may be involved. The chain combines TRBV20-1 with TRBJ2-5, with D tentatively TRBD1 (6 bases). Germline V gene sequence: CDR1 DFQATT, CDR2 SNEGSKA (reference sequence). CDR3 length: 15 residues. This CDR3 is CSAPQTGSNQGTQYF. CDR3 in DNA: TGCAGTGCTCCTCAGACAGGCTCCAACCAAGGGACCCAGTACTTC.

The sample holds many counts of this clonotype. The J gene is TRBJ2-5, the V gene TRBV24-1; the D is unclear. The V end was cut by 7 bases, the J end by 1 base, with 9 bases between. The CDR3 length is 13 residues. The germline V gene has CDR1 KGHDR and CDR2 SFDVKD. CDR3 DNA sequence: TGTGCCACCAGAGAAGCTGGCCAAGAGACCCAGTACTTC. Its protein product is CATREAGQETQYF.

The chain employs TRBV7-3 and TRBJ2-2; D is perhaps TRBD2 (6 bases). The length of the CDR3 is 14 residues. Per germline, CDR1 SGHTA and CDR2 FQGTGA. V lost 1 base, J lost 8 bases, and 11 bases lay in between. Written as DNA, the CDR3 is TGTGCCAGCAGCTTAAATGGAGGGCTGGGGGAGCTGTTTTTT. Amino acid sequence: CASSLNGGLGELFF.

In this sample, this clonotype turned up a few times. The chain links TRBV25-1 to TRBJ1-1; D not resolved. The CDR3 consists of 12 residues. V was pared by 7 bases and J by 1 base, with 7 bases between. Germline V lookup: CDR1 MGHDK, CDR2 SYGVNS. The CDR3 protein is CASMNGNTEAFF. The CDR3 bases are TGTGCCAGCATGAACGGGAACACTGAAGCTTTCTTT.

The chain has TRBV7-2 and TRBJ2-7; perhaps D is TRBD1 or TRBD2 (6 bases each). The V end was cut by 3 bases, the J end by 4 bases, with 13 bases between. Germline-derived CDR1 and CDR2 are SGHTA and FQGNSA. This CDR3 region has 14 residues. In DNA form, the CDR3 reads TGTGCCAGCAGCTTCGGGGGCACTTATTACGAGCAGTACTTC. Translating it yields CASSFGGTYYEQYF.

Details on this clonotype: It may be a read error: a sequence one base away is much more abundant. The chain has TRBV28 and TRBJ1-4; D might be TRBD1 (5 bases). The CDR3 extends over 14 amino acids. CDR1 MDHEN and CDR2 SYDVKM come from the germline V gene. Here the CDR3 reads CASSLPQGGEELFF. CDR3 DNA sequence: TGTGCCAGCAGTCTCCCTCAGGGTGGTGAAGAACTGTTTTTT.

This clonotype was found many times. The chain joins TRBV28 to TRBJ2-6; D not resolved. Per the germline V gene, CDR1 is MDHEN and CDR2 is SYDVKM. The CDR3 totals 15 residues. CDR3 nucleotides: TGTGCAACCCGGCCGGGTGACTCTGGGGCCAACGTCCTGACTTTC. It yields the protein CATRPGDSGANVLTF.

The V gene is TRBV5-1, the J gene TRBJ2-5, with D hard to call. The CDR3 loop spans 14 amino acids. V lost 4 bases, J lost 5 bases, and 15 bases lay in between. Germline V lookup: CDR1 SGHRS, CDR2 YFSETQ. The CDR3, as DNA: TGCGCCAGCAGCCCTGGATGGCCCGGGGAGACCCAGTACTTC. Translation gives CASSPGWPGETQYF. The whole variable domain, remainder taken from reference TRBV5-1 and TRBJ2-5, is KAGVTQTPRYLIKTRGQQVTLSCSPISGHRSVSWYQQTPGQGLQFLFEYFSETQRNKGNFPGRFSGRQFSNSRSEMNVSTLELGDSALYLCASSPGWPGETQYFGPGTRLLVL.

Many counts were recorded for this clonotype. J is TRBJ1-1 and V is TRBV28; 7 positions agree with TRBD1. CDR3 length equals 14 residues. The J segment lost 5 bases and the V segment lost 4 bases, leaving 7 bases of the junction unmatched. Germline V CDR1 and CDR2: MDHEN, SYDVKM. CDR3 amino acids: CASSSSDRWTEAFF. DNA of the CDR3: TGTGCCAGCAGTTCGTCGGACAGGTGGACTGAAGCTTTCTTT.

This clonotype showed up just a few times. This rearrangement joins TRBV27 to TRBJ2-4; no reliable D call. The germline V gene encodes CDR1 MNHEY and CDR2 SMNVEV (reference sequence). V was shortened by 3 bases and J by 0 bases, with 15 bases between the two germline ends. The CDR3 spans 17 residues. In DNA form, the CDR3 reads TGTGCCAGCAGTTTGGCCCCCGGAGCTTTAGCCAAAAACATTCAGTACTTC. It codes for CASSLAPGALAKNIQYF.

The V and J genes are TRBV6-2 or TRBV6-3 and TRBJ2-3; 10 nucleotides line up with TRBD2. V shed 4 bases and J 3 bases; nucleotides not matched to a gene: 10. Germline V gene data show CDR1 as MNHEY and CDR2 as SVGEGT. CDR3 size: 17 residues. CDR3 sequence: CASSLRLAGVSTDTQYF. Written as DNA, the CDR3 is TGTGCCAGCAGTTTACGGCTAGCGGGAGTGAGTACAGATACGCAGTATTTT.

The chain is built from TRBV5-1 and TRBJ2-5, with D possibly matching TRBD1 (6 bases). With 5 bases removed from V and 3 bases from J, the gap between germline ends came to 14 bases. The CDR3 is made up of 14 amino acids. Germline V gene sequence: CDR1 SGHRS, CDR2 YFSETQ. The CDR3 DNA reads TGCGCCAGCAGACACAGGGTGGGGGAAGAGACCCAGTACTTC. It is translated as CASRHRVGEETQYF.

As concerns this clonotype: The germline gene is not matched at one end of the junction; a read error may be the cause. This chain links TRBV3-1 with TRBJ1-1, with D tentatively TRBD1 (5 bases). CDR1 and CDR2 (germline): LGHDT, YNNKEL (reference sequence). The length of the CDR3 is 14 residues. This chain's CDR3 is CASSPQPGPTEASF. The CDR3 nucleotides are TGTGCCAGCAGTCCCCAGCCAGGGCCCACTGAAGCTTCCTTT.

The chain uses TRBV11-1 and TRBJ2-7, with 7 bases matching TRBD1. The germline V gene encodes CDR1 SGHAT and CDR2 FQDESV (reference sequence). V trimming: 0 bases; J trimming: 6 bases; junction bases outside the gene matches: 8. The CDR3 totals 15 residues. CDR3 residues: CASSLATGSVGEQYF. The CDR3 DNA sequence: TGTGCCAGCAGCTTAGCGACAGGGTCCGTGGGCGAGCAGTACTTC.

The V and J genes are TRBV6-1 and TRBJ1-1; D is unresolved. Per the germline V gene, CDR1 is MNHNS and CDR2 is SASEGT. The germline V and J ends were trimmed by 5 bases and 4 bases, with 17 bases remaining between them. The CDR3 has 15 amino acids. CDR3 nucleotide sequence: TGTGCCAGCAGTTACGGTCGGGCAGTGGGCACTGAAGCTTTCTTT. Translation gives CASSYGRAVGTEAFF.

This clonotype was found many times. V usage is TRBV29-1 and J usage is TRBJ2-5; tentative D call: TRBD1 (5 bases). Trimming took 2 bases from V and 5 from J, leaving 12 bases between them. This CDR3 region has 13 residues. Germline V gene data show CDR1 as SQVTM and CDR2 as ANQGSEA. This CDR3 reads CSVEKQVGETQYF. The CDR3 coding sequence is TGCAGCGTTGAAAAACAGGTGGGGGAGACCCAGTACTTC.

The chain joins TRBV20-1 to TRBJ2-3, with a possible D match to TRBD1 (6 bases). The CDR3 is 15 amino acids. Germline-derived CDR1 and CDR2 are DFQATT and SNEGSKA (reference sequence). V lost 0 bases to trimming and J lost 1 base, with 11 bases between them. The CDR3 is CSARDNRVGTDTQYF. The CDR3 region has the DNA TGCAGTGCTAGAGATAACAGGGTCGGCACAGATACGCAGTATTTT.

This clonotype was seen a few times. The genes are TRBV28 and TRBJ2-1; TRBD2 is a possible D gene (6 bases). Trimming removed 3 bases at V and 8 bases at J, with 14 bases between. The length of the CDR3 is 14 residues. Per the germline V gene, CDR1 is MDHEN and CDR2 is SYDVKM. The CDR3 region is CASSFGRGDDEQFF. The CDR3 region has the DNA TGTGCCAGCAGTTTTGGTCGCGGGGACGATGAGCAGTTCTTC. Full variable domain (remainder filled in from reference TRBV28 and TRBJ2-1): DVKVTQSSRYLVKRTGEKVFLECVQDMDHENMFWYRQDPGLGLRLIYFSYDVKMKEKGDIPEGYSVSREKKERFSLILESASTNQTSMYLCASSFGRGDDEQFFGPGTRLTVL.

This clonotype was counted at least ten times. The chain carries TRBV6-1 and TRBJ1-5, with 8 positions matching TRBD1. Germline assignment: CDR1 MNHNS and CDR2 SASEGT. The CDR3 totals 16 residues. V gave up 6 bases and J gave up 2 bases; unmatched junction bases: 9. Written as DNA, the CDR3 is TGTGCCAGCAGGGAATCGACAGGGGACGGCAATCAGCCCCAGCATTTT. Translation gives CASRESTGDGNQPQHF.